Shown below are 23 T cell receptor beta chains from a single sample sequenced in a study of blood T cells in healthy people across ages. Sample-barcoded 5' priming and a J-beta primer mix drove a second PCR of 7 to 11 cycles. In TCRdb, the 5' RACE reads were re-called with MiXCR into one record per CDR3 protein. The data show 780,000 or so distinct CDR3 sequences, with approximately 25% seen just once and approximately 3.7% held by the top ten. These data also formed part of another study, on T cells of mothers and their children.

Sequenced input: blood. The receptor source for this set is a boy between 10 and 17 years old in good health.

The V gene is TRBV20-1, the J gene TRBJ2-1, with D uncertain. The J call is in doubt because the DNA end fits TRBJ2-5 better. CDR3 length: 14 amino acids. Germline loops: CDR1 DFQATT, CDR2 SNEGSKA (reference sequence). The CDR3 bases are TGCAGTGCTAGAGTCGCAGTAGGTTCCGAGACCCAGTACTTC. Its translation is CSARVAVGSETQYF.

This clonotype was counted many times. The gene calls are TRBV20-1 and TRBJ1-1; maybe TRBD1 (5 bases). The length of the CDR3 is 14 residues. Germline V CDR1 and CDR2: DFQATT, SNEGSKA (reference sequence). The V gene lost 3 bases and the J gene lost 5 bases, with 16 bases spanning the gap. The CDR3 nucleotides read TGCAGTGCTAGTTTTCATGGGGGAGGGACTGAAGCTTTCTTT. As protein: CSASFHGGGTEAFF.

V is TRBV3-1 and J is TRBJ1-1, with 10 bases identical to TRBD1. The V gene end was trimmed by 2 bases and the J gene end by 12 bases; junction bases not matched to a gene: 3. Looked up from germline, CDR1 is LGHDT and CDR2 is YNNKEL (reference sequence). This CDR3 has 12 residues. CDR3 loop: CASSQRQGASFF. For the CDR3, the DNA is TGTGCCAGCAGCCAAAGACAGGGGGCTTCTTTCTTT.

This clonotype has just a few counts. A junction boundary mismatches the germline segment, possibly from a read error. The genes are TRBV2 and TRBJ2-3; 8 bases are a match to TRBD2. The CDR3 extends over 15 amino acids. The germline V gene has CDR1 SNHLY and CDR2 FYNNEI. The CDR3 is CASAPGTSWQETQYF. The CDR3 DNA reads TGTGCCAGCGCCCCAGGGACTAGTTGGCAAGAGACCCAGTACTTT.

A note on this clonotype: The conserved phenylalanine or tryptophan normally closing the CDR3 is absent here, so this likely arose from a read error. This rearrangement joins TRBV28 to TRBJ2-2; 7 bases map to TRBD2. The germline V gene encodes CDR1 MDHEN and CDR2 SYDVKM. V shed 3 bases, J shed 0 bases, and the junction held 1 base outside the gene matches. The CDR3 runs to 15 residues. The CDR3 DNA follows: TGTGCCAGCAGTTTTCTAGCGGCGAACACCGGGGAGCTGTTTTCT. This codes for CASSFLAANTGELFS.

This clonotype was seen a handful of times. The genes are TRBV5-1 and TRBJ2-5; D not certain. CDR3 length: 13 residues. The V gene's germline CDR1 is SGHRS and CDR2 YFSETQ. Trimming shortened V by 0 bases and J by 4 bases, and 7 bases separated the two germline ends. The CDR3 DNA sequence: TGCGCCAGCAGCTTGGTTCCTAGAGAGACCCAGTACTTC. Translated, it gives CASSLVPRETQYF.

This clonotype was detected only a few times. One junction end disagrees with the germline gene, perhaps due to a read error. The chain combines TRBV6-5 with TRBJ2-5; D gene ambiguous. This CDR3 comprises 15 residues. Germline lookup yields CDR1 MNHEY and CDR2 SVGAGI. The CDR3 sequence: CASSYLGSREETQYF. As DNA, the CDR3 is TGTGCCAGCAGTTACCTCGGAAGCCGAGAAGAGACTCAGTACTTC.

The CDR3 region is CASYLGGFLGGYTF. In DNA form, the CDR3 reads TGTGCCAGCTACCTCGGAGGGTTTCTCGGTGGCTACACCTTC. The genes are TRBV2 and TRBJ1-2; D is uncertain. This CDR3 has 14 residues. Trimming cost V 8 bases and J 7 bases, with 20 bases left between them. CDR1 and CDR2 from the germline V gene are SNHLY and FYNNEI.

The table lists this clonotype with a count of one. This sequence joins TRBV28 and TRBJ2-2; 7 bases map to TRBD2. This CDR3 is 16 amino acids long. Germline CDR1 and CDR2: MDHEN and SYDVKM. The J segment lost 4 bases and the V segment lost 5 bases, leaving 10 bases of the junction unmatched. DNA of the CDR3: TGTGCCAGCAGTCGATGGGCGGGAGAGAGCACCGGGGAGCTGTTTTTT. Protein: CASSRWAGESTGELFF.

V and J are TRBV12-3 or TRBV12-4 and TRBJ1-5; weak D call: TRBD1 (6 bases). Trimming removed 4 bases at V and 2 bases at J, with 12 bases between. This CDR3 is built from 15 residues. The CDR3 coding sequence is TGTGCCAGCAGTTCCAGGGGTTTGGGCAATCAGCCCCAGCATTTT. The encoded protein is CASSSRGLGNQPQHF.

CDR3 residues: CASSLAREGRSHEQYF. The CDR3 nucleotides are TGTGCCAGCAGCTTAGCGCGGGAGGGTAGATCCCACGAGCAGTACTTC. This sequence joins TRBV7-6 and TRBJ2-7; 9 nucleotides align to TRBD2. Germline V CDR1 and CDR2: SGHVS, FNYEAQ. This CDR3 has 16 residues. The V gene end was trimmed by 0 bases and the J gene end by 5 bases; junction bases not matched to a gene: 8. Filled out from reference TRBV7-6 and TRBJ2-7, the complete variable domain reads GAGVSQSPRYKVTKRGQDVALRCDPISGHVSLYWYRQALGQGPEFLTYFNYEAQQDKSGLPNDRFSAERPEGSISTLTIQRTEQRDSAMYRCASSLAREGRSHEQYFGPGTRLTVT.

A few counts support this clonotype. This chain joins TRBV28 and TRBJ2-7; 7 positions agree with TRBD1. CDR1 MDHEN and CDR2 SYDVKM come from the germline V gene. Germline trimming cut 10 bases from V and 0 bases from J; bases unmatched to any gene: 6. CDR3 length: 13 residues. The CDR3 reads CATADRSSYEQYF. In nucleotides, the CDR3 is TGTGCCACCGCGGACAGGAGCTCCTACGAGCAGTACTTC.

The chain recombines TRBV4-3 with TRBJ2-3; a weak D match, TRBD2 (6 bases). The V end was cut by 5 bases, the J end by 8 bases, with 20 bases between. Germline lookup yields CDR1 LGHNA and CDR2 YSLEER. CDR3 length equals 15 residues. The CDR3 reads CASSAGSVGGFTQYF. The CDR3 region has the DNA TGCGCCAGCAGCGCCGGTAGTGTTGGGGGGTTTACGCAGTATTTT.

V gene TRBV2 combines with J gene TRBJ2-5; D is perhaps TRBD1 (6 bases). TRBJ2-7 explains the end of the DNA better; the J call may be wrong. CDR1 is SNHLY, CDR2 FYNNEI, per germline. The CDR3 runs to 14 residues. The chain's CDR3 is CASRADRYSYEQYF. CDR3 in DNA: TGTGCCAGCAGAGCGGACAGATATAGCTACGAGCAGTACTTC.

The J gene is TRBJ1-2, the V gene TRBV2; D possibly corresponds to TRBD1 (6 bases). Germline-derived CDR1 and CDR2 are SNHLY and FYNNEI. This CDR3 has 13 amino acids. The ends were cut back, 6 bases at V and 7 bases at J, with 15 bases in the middle. The CDR3 bases are TGTGCCAGCAGCGGAGGACAGCGTGGTGGCTACACCTTC. This gives the protein CASSGGQRGGYTF.

The chain uses TRBV12-3 or TRBV12-4 and TRBJ2-1; 9 bases are a match to TRBD2. The CDR3 extends over 16 amino acids. With 3 bases clipped from V and 6 bases from J, the junction kept 9 bases outside the gene matches. The CDR3 is CASSFEGLAVSNEQFF. In DNA form, the CDR3 reads TGTGCCAGCAGTTTCGAGGGACTAGCAGTTTCCAATGAGCAGTTCTTC.

CDR3 nucleotide sequence: TGTGCCAGCAGCCAGGGGGGCAGTGTGAAGACCCAGTACTTC. This gives the protein CASSQGGSVKTQYF. The chain employs TRBV12-3 or TRBV12-4 and TRBJ2-5, with a possible D match to TRBD1 (7 bases). Trimming pared 6 bases from V and 6 bases from J, leaving 17 bases between. The CDR3 contains 14 residues.

This chain connects TRBV11-2 to TRBJ2-1; TRBD2 matches 9 bases. The J segment lost 3 bases and the V segment lost 1 base, leaving 1 base of the junction unmatched. CDR1 and CDR2 from the germline V gene are SGHAT and FQNNGV. The CDR3 extends over 15 amino acids. The CDR3 nucleotides are TGTGCCAGCAGCTTAGGCGGGGGGGTCTACAATGAGCAGTTCTTC. It encodes CASSLGGGVYNEQFF.

This clonotype was recorded at least ten times. The chain recombines TRBV25-1 with TRBJ1-2, with D possibly being TRBD1 (6 bases). The CDR3 contains 13 residues. Germline values: CDR1 MGHDK, CDR2 SYGVNS. V was cut by 3 bases and J by 5 bases, with 10 bases left in between. In DNA form, the CDR3 reads TGTGCCAGCAGTGAGGGGCAGGGGTATGGCTACACCTTC. Its translation: CASSEGQGYGYTF.

This clonotype has only a few counts. The V call is TRBV7-2, the J call TRBJ2-1; 8 bases map to TRBD2. The CDR3 spans 17 residues. Trimming cost V 1 base and J 0 bases; bases outside gene matches: 5. Germline V lookup: CDR1 SGHTA, CDR2 FQGNSA. The CDR3 DNA follows: TGTGCCAGCAGCTTAGATGCGGGGGGAAGCTCCTACAATGAGCAGTTCTTC. Amino acids: CASSLDAGGSSYNEQFF.

In its sample, this clonotype was seen a few times. CDR3 sequence reads: CATSRGGDYGYTF. The CDR3 DNA reads as TGTGCCACCAGCAGAGGAGGAGACTATGGCTACACCTTC. The chain uses TRBV15 and TRBJ1-2; D gene ambiguous. V was cut by 1 base and J by 3 bases, with 6 bases left in between. Germline-derived CDR1 and CDR2 are LNHNV and YYDKDF (reference sequence). The CDR3 runs to 13 residues.

The chain employs TRBV9 and TRBJ1-2, with 11 bases aligning to TRBD1. The CDR3 has 15 amino acids. Losses at the gene ends were 4 bases for V and 4 bases for J; bases not matched to a gene: 6. Per germline, CDR1 SGDLS and CDR2 YYNGEE. The DNA for the CDR3 is TGTGCCAGCAGCCCCCGGACAGGGGGCGGCTATGGCTACACCTTC. It translates to CASSPRTGGGYGYTF. The full variable domain, its missing parts supplied by reference TRBV9 and TRBJ1-2, is DSGVTQTPKHLITATGQRVTLRCSPRSGDLSVYWYQQSLDQGLQFLIQYYNGEERAKGNILERFSAQQFPDLHSELNLSSLELGDSALYFCASSPRTGGGYGYTFGSGTRLTVV.

The chain carries TRBV12-3 or TRBV12-4 and TRBJ2-1; 10 nucleotides agree with TRBD2. V dropped 2 bases and J dropped 6; count of bases not matched to a gene: 4. The CDR3 spans 15 residues. The CDR3 nucleotides read TGTGCCAGCAGTTTAAGTCTAGCGGGGGTCAATGAGCAGTTCTTC. This gives the protein CASSLSLAGVNEQFF.